In this sample, the clone carrying this T cell receptor beta chain turned up a few times. This record belongs to a study of cytomegalovirus exposure and HLA in healthy donors. PCR amplification relied on 60 Vbeta primers (plus 13 Jbeta primers). TCRdb keeps only in-frame clones here, not all; method: immunoSEQ multiplex PCR. This sample has roughly 100,000 clones, with roughly an eighth found just once. This CDR3 spans 18 amino acids. Trimming at V came to 1 base and at J to 3 bases, leaving 6 bases not matched to a gene. Germline values: CDR1 SEHNR, CDR2 FQNEAQ (reference sequence). The rearrangement links TRBV7-9 to TRBJ2-1; 13 bases agree with TRBD2. The specimen sequenced was PBMCs. The receptor was derived from a man aged 35 to 55 in good health and CMV-seropositive. CDR3 DNA: TGTGCCAGCAGCTTAGTGAGACTAGCGGGAGGCGGCTACAATGAGCAGTTCTTC. This encodes CASSLVRLAGGGYNEQFF.